The present TCR beta chain was sequenced within a study of T cells after yellow fever vaccination. Study-level background: Fractions of low cell number were prepared using SMART-Seq v4 Ultra Low Input.

A single record per CDR3 protein comes from TCRdb applying MiXCR to the 5' RACE reads. The table records roughly 330,000 distinct CDR3 sequences, around 7% of them present only once. CDR1 is SGHTA and CDR2 is FQGNSA in the germline V gene. The CDR3 totals 15 residues. Trimming at V came to 5 bases and at J to 2 bases, leaving 6 bases not matched to a gene. This clonotype was picked up a small number of times. The clonotype was recovered from a man in his late teens or twenties who received the YFV17D yellow fever vaccine. The material sequenced was PBMCs, taken about 41 days after the first yellow fever vaccination. The chain combines TRBV7-2 with TRBJ1-1; 9 nucleotides agree with TRBD1. The CDR3 region is CASSRDRGANTEAFF. CDR3 bases: TGTGCCAGCAGCCGCGACAGGGGGGCTAACACTGAAGCTTTCTTT.